Listed below are T cell receptor beta chains from one sample, sequenced in a study of OX40 agonist ivuxolimab in advanced cancers. TCRdb's copy holds only in-frame clones and misses some; the assay was immunoSEQ multiplex PCR. This repertoire shows roughly 46,000 clones, roughly 88% found once; its top ten account for around 0.64%. The source material was CD4+ or CD8+ T cells sorted from blood, sampled in a trial of the OX40 agonist ivuxolimab. These receptors were collected from an adult with an advanced solid tumor such as melanoma, head and neck, liver or kidney cancer. Both conserved end residues are part of each CDR3. D genes are given only for firm matches. Where a row states a size, it is once, few, many or the class of an expanded clone; other rows omit it.

D	V	J	size	CDR3
.	TRBV6-1	TRBJ2-7	.	CASSEEGPYEQYF
.	TRBV27	TRBJ2-7	.	CASSMRGQAYEQYF
.	TRBV18	TRBJ2-4	.	CASSPVMGLAKNIQYF
.	TRBV4-2	TRBJ1-1	.	CASSRDGMNTEAFF
.	TRBV29-1	TRBJ1-3	.	CSVQFGGGSRDGRRNTIYF
.	TRBV28	TRBJ2-3	.	CASSLYGGAKDTQYF
TRBD1	TRBV7-2	TRBJ2-3	.	CASSFGTGGQYF
.	TRBV7-9	TRBJ2-2	.	CASSLKGSGELFF
TRBD2	TRBV5-1	TRBJ2-7	.	CASSSRWELAGGPDEQYF
.	TRBV7-9	TRBJ1-2	.	CASSPWGVKGTF
TRBD2	TRBV10-2	TRBJ2-1	.	CASSDMWEGRDEQFF
.	TRBV29-1	TRBJ2-4	.	CSVESDSKNIQYF
.	TRBV5-6	TRBJ1-3	.	CASSLQSGNTIYF
TRBD2	TRBV10-3	TRBJ2-7	.	CAISESGLAGVNF
.	TRBV27	TRBJ1-2	.	CASRGIEVNYGYTF
.	TRBV6-5	TRBJ2-6	.	CASTPDRSGANVLTF
TRBD1	TRBV11-3	TRBJ2-7	.	CASSLMGQGNHEQYF
TRBD2	TRBV6-1	TRBJ2-3	once	CASSEPSGFNGDTQYF
.	TRBV5-8	TRBJ2-7	.	CASSLGDIYEQYF
.	TRBV25-1	TRBJ2-1	.	CASKELEQFF
TRBD1	TRBV7-8	TRBJ2-1	.	CASTPGRGRDNEQFF
TRBD2	TRBV5-4	TRBJ2-1	.	CASRVAGGPDNEQFF
TRBD1	TRBV10-2	TRBJ2-7	.	CASSVGTGGSEQYF
TRBD1	TRBV5-4	TRBJ1-2	once	CASSLAGQGMGYTF
TRBD2	TRBV5-6	TRBJ2-7	.	CASSLLSVGLAGVSQYF
TRBD2	TRBV27	TRBJ2-1	.	CASSSLTSGFHNEQFF
.	TRBV29-1	TRBJ2-3	.	CSVVGSEGTSHTQYF
TRBD2	TRBV7-3	TRBJ2-1	.	CASSLTAWASGEQFF
.	TRBV28	TRBJ2-1	once	CASSSSGLSYNEQFF
TRBD2	TRBV10-3	TRBJ2-7	.	CAISEPLGGSREQYF
.	TRBV29-1	TRBJ2-6	.	CSDRDISSGANVLTF
.	TRBV6-1	TRBJ1-4	.	CASSEGLGRREKLFF
TRBD2	TRBV10-3	TRBJ2-2	once	CAITEGGPYGELFF
TRBD1	TRBV9	TRBJ2-1	.	CASSVGGTGIRFSYNEQFF
.	TRBV19	TRBJ1-5	.	CASSIEGEGNQPQHF
TRBD1	TRBV6-6	TRBJ2-2	.	CASSYGTGNTGELFF
TRBD2	TRBV7-9	TRBJ2-7	.	CASSLGGTLYEQYF
.	TRBV5-6	TRBJ2-7	.	CASSVTMSYEQYF
TRBD2	TRBV9	TRBJ2-3	.	CASSVATPRGTITSTDTQYF
TRBD2	TRBV19	TRBJ2-7	.	CASSLLAGAGGEQYF